This entry lists 20 T cell receptor beta chains sequenced from one sample in a study of OX40 agonist ivuxolimab in advanced cancers. Sequenced by immunoSEQ multiplex PCR; TCRdb stores in-frame clones only, minus some. The sample includes 80,000 to 90,000 clones, around 84% of them seen just once. Sequenced here: CD4+ or CD8+ T cells sorted from blood, sampled in a trial of the OX40 agonist ivuxolimab. The receptors here all came from an adult with an advanced solid tumor such as melanoma, head and neck, liver or kidney cancer.

Concerning this clone: Other DNA variants within this sample encode the same CDR3. The gene calls are TRBV7-9 and TRBJ1-1, with D unresolved. Germline values: CDR1 SEHNR, CDR2 FQNEAQ (reference sequence). The V gene lost 1 base and the J gene lost 8 bases, with 5 bases spanning the gap. This CDR3 comprises 11 residues. In nucleotides, the CDR3 is TGTGCCAGCAGCTTAGAGACAGAAGCTTTCTTT. It specifies CASSLETEAFF. The full variable domain, its missing parts supplied by reference TRBV7-9 and TRBJ1-1, is DTGVSQNPRHKITKRGQNVTFRCDPISEHNRLYWYRQTLGQGPEFLTYFQNEAQLEKSRLLSDRFSAERPKGSFSTLEIQRTEQGDSAMYLCASSLETEAFFGQGTRLTVV.

The chain carries TRBV6-1 and TRBJ2-1; a possible D gene is TRBD1 (5 bases). CDR1 is MNHNS and CDR2 is SASEGT in the germline V gene. The CDR3 runs to 13 residues. V lost 2 bases to trimming and J lost 10 bases, with 12 bases between them. The CDR3 sequence: CASSEMGRTEQFF. In DNA, the CDR3 is TGTGCCAGCAGTGAAATGGGTCGGACAGAGCAGTTCTTC.

The V and J genes are TRBV5-1 and TRBJ1-1, with TRBD1 matching over 7 bases. V lost 4 bases, J lost 3 bases, and 6 bases stayed unmatched. This CDR3 region has 14 residues. From germline, CDR1 is SGHRS and CDR2 YFSETQ. In nucleotides, the CDR3 is TGCGCCAGCAGCGAGGGACAGCTTCACACTGAAGCTTTCTTT. Translation: CASSEGQLHTEAFF.

A word on this clone: At one of its ends the junction is not consistent with the germline gene, which may arise from a read error. The gene calls are TRBV5-8 and TRBJ2-3, with TRBD1 matching over 8 bases. Looked up from germline, CDR1 is SGHTS and CDR2 is YDEGEE. This CDR3 has 16 amino acids. The CDR3 sequence: CASGLVAGGNTDTQYF. As DNA, the CDR3 is TGTGCCAGCGGCTTGGTCGCAGGGGGCAACACAGATACGCAGTATTTT.

The chain links TRBV2 to TRBJ1-2; D uncertain. Germline V lookup: CDR1 SNHLY, CDR2 FYNNEI. The CDR3 is made up of 14 amino acids. Trimming left V 7 bases short and J 4 bases short, with 16 bases between. CDR3 nucleotide sequence: TGTGCCAGCACTCCGGACTCTTTTATCTATGGCTACACCTTC. Protein: CASTPDSFIYGYTF.

This chain links TRBV10-3 with TRBJ1-6, with D hard to call. Trimming left V 6 bases short and J 6 bases short, with 9 bases between. The CDR3 covers 13 residues. From germline, CDR1 is ENHRY and CDR2 SYGVKD. The CDR3: CAISQDPNSPLHF. The DNA of the CDR3 is TGTGCCATCAGCCAGGACCCTAATTCACCCCTCCACTTT.

Here the CDR3 DNA reads TGTGCCAGCAGATCTACTAGCGGGGGGGCCCCCGGGGAGCTGTTTTTT. Its translation: CASRSTSGGAPGELFF. This chain joins TRBV6-6 and TRBJ2-2; 13 positions agree with TRBD2. CDR3 length equals 16 residues. From germline, CDR1 is MNHNY and CDR2 SVGAGI (reference sequence). With 6 bases clipped from V and 6 bases from J, the junction kept 7 bases outside the gene matches.

A few counts support this clone. This chain links TRBV2 with TRBJ1-4; 7 bases fit TRBD1. The CDR3 extends over 14 amino acids. J gave up 8 bases and V 5 bases, and 8 bases lay outside the gene matches. Germline CDR1 reads SNHLY; CDR2 reads FYNNEI. CDR3: CASSTGTVKEKLFF. The CDR3 nucleotides are TGTGCCAGCAGTACCGGGACAGTTAAGGAAAAACTGTTTTTT.

This chain connects TRBV27 to TRBJ1-1; 8 bases align to TRBD1. CDR3 size: 14 residues. Losses at the gene ends were 4 bases for V and 4 bases for J; bases not matched to a gene: 5. The V gene's germline CDR1 is MNHEY and CDR2 SMNVEV (reference sequence). The CDR3 loop reads CASSSWGTGTEAFF. The CDR3 DNA reads TGTGCCAGCAGTTCGTGGGGGACAGGCACTGAAGCTTTCTTT.

This chain uses TRBV7-3 with TRBJ1-3, with D hard to call. The CDR3 runs 16 residues. Germline values: CDR1 SGHTA, CDR2 FQGTGA. V shed 5 bases and J shed 5 bases, with 19 bases lying between them. CDR3 DNA: TGTGCCAGCAGCCCTCAACCGGGCCCAAACCGAAACACCATATATTTT. It yields the protein CASSPQPGPNRNTIYF.

This chain uses TRBV11-2 with TRBJ2-7; D not resolved. V dropped 3 bases and J dropped 5 bases, with 5 bases sitting between them. The CDR3 runs 11 residues. Germline CDR1 and CDR2: SGHAT and FQNNGV. CDR3 protein: CASSFLDEQYF. The CDR3 DNA sequence: TGTGCCAGCAGCTTTTTGGACGAGCAGTACTTC.

The chain carries TRBV5-6 and TRBJ1-3, with a possible D match to TRBD1 (6 bases). This CDR3 is 14 amino acids long. Trimming shortened V by 6 bases and J by 7 bases, and 17 bases separated the two germline ends. Looked up from germline, CDR1 is SGHDT and CDR2 is YYEEEE. CDR3 loop: CASIEGGSWNTIYF. The CDR3, as DNA: TGTGCCAGCATAGAGGGGGGAAGCTGGAACACCATATATTTT.

Comments on this clone: One end of the junction fails to match germline, which may point to a read error. The V and J genes are TRBV7-7 and TRBJ2-1; D might be TRBD1 (7 bases). Germline CDR1 SSHAT, CDR2 FNYEAQ (reference sequence). CDR3 size: 13 residues. The chain's CDR3 is CASSQGGGDEQFF. In DNA, the CDR3 is TGTGCTAGCAGCCAGGGGGGTGGGGATGAGCAGTTCTTC. Looking up the rest from reference TRBV7-7 and TRBJ2-1 gives the full variable domain: GAGVSQSPRYKVTKRGQDVTLRCDPISSHATLYWYQQALGQGPEFLTYFNYEAQPDKSGLPSDRFSAERPEGSISTLTIQRTEQRDSAMYRCASSQGGGDEQFFGPGTRLTVL.

This clone was counted between two and nine times. At the DNA level, this CDR3 is encoded by other sequences in the same sample as well. The rearrangement uses TRBV6-5 and TRBJ2-1, with D perhaps being TRBD1 or TRBD2 (5 bases each). The ends were cut back, 4 bases at V and 0 bases at J, with 10 bases in the middle. The CDR3 consists of 15 residues. Per the germline V gene, CDR1 is MNHEY and CDR2 is SVGAGI. The CDR3 is CASSLGPISYNEQFF. CDR3 nucleotides: TGTGCCAGCAGTTTGGGACCGATCTCCTACAATGAGCAGTTCTTC.

The rearrangement uses TRBV5-1 and TRBJ1-1; D perhaps matches TRBD1 (5 bases). V was shortened by 3 bases and J by 0 bases, with 12 bases between the two germline ends. Germline lookup yields CDR1 SGHRS and CDR2 YFSETQ. This CDR3 is 15 amino acids long. CDR3 sequence reads: CASSSVAGMNTEAFF. CDR3 coding DNA: TGCGCCAGCAGCTCGGTTGCAGGGATGAACACTGAAGCTTTCTTT.

This clone turned up a few times. The V and J genes are TRBV6-5 and TRBJ1-2; D is unclear. The CDR3 loop spans 12 amino acids. The V gene's germline CDR1 is MNHEY and CDR2 SVGAGI. The CDR3: CVSLGYNYGYTF. The CDR3 DNA reads TGTGTTTCTCTCGGGTACAACTATGGCTACACCTTC.

The rearrangement links TRBV19 to TRBJ1-5; unclear D gene. Germline V gene lookup returns CDR1 LNHDA and CDR2 SQIVND (reference sequence). Trimming took 5 bases from V and 3 from J, leaving 11 bases between them. CDR3 length: 14 amino acids. The CDR3 reads CASSLNKNNQPQHF. The CDR3 nucleotides read TGTGCCAGTAGTCTAAATAAGAACAATCAGCCCCAGCATTTT.

This chain connects TRBV6-5 to TRBJ2-7, with a weak D call TRBD2 (6 bases). The CDR3 covers 15 residues. Trimming removed 1 base at V and 2 bases at J, with 12 bases between. Germline V gene data show CDR1 as MNHEY and CDR2 as SVGAGI. CDR3 sequence reads: CASSYFWGDPYEQYF. DNA of the CDR3: TGTGCCAGCAGTTACTTTTGGGGGGACCCCTACGAGCAGTACTTC.

The chain uses TRBV6-5 and TRBJ2-1, with TRBD1 matching 7 bases. The CDR3 spans 14 residues. V shed 5 bases and J 2 bases; nucleotides not matched to a gene: 3. Germline V gene sequence: CDR1 MNHEY, CDR2 SVGAGI. In nucleotides, the CDR3 is TGTGCCAGCAGTAACAGGGGACCCTACAATGAGCAGTTCTTC. Amino acids: CASSNRGPYNEQFF.

The V gene is TRBV5-4, the J gene TRBJ1-2, with D possibly TRBD1 on 6 matching bases. The germline CDR1 and CDR2 sequences are SGHNT and YYREEE (reference sequence). This CDR3 has 14 residues. V was pared by 0 bases and J by 3 bases, with 9 bases between. The CDR3 nucleotides read TGTGCCAGCAGCTTGGTACAGGGTGACTATGGCTACACCTTC. It translates to CASSLVQGDYGYTF.